The 22 T cell receptor beta chains listed next were all sequenced from one sample in a study of blood T cell repertoires in COVID-19. Using immunoSEQ multiplex PCR, the repertoire was profiled, and TCRdb retains in-frame clones only, with some absent. The sample consists of around 200,000 clones, 80% to 90% of them appearing once. The sequencing input was peripheral blood. Receptors were obtained from a man between 60 and 75 years old who had recovered from COVID-19.

This clone was seen once. CDR3 amino acids: CASSVGFRPAGSGGSYGYTF. In nucleotides, the CDR3 is TGTGCCAGCAGCGTAGGTTTTCGGCCTGCGGGGAGCGGAGGGAGCTATGGCTACACCTTC. This rearrangement joins TRBV9 to TRBJ1-2; no clear D gene. The V gene's germline CDR1 is SGDLS and CDR2 YYNGEE. The V end was cut by 0 bases, the J end by 4 bases, with 28 bases between. The CDR3 totals 20 residues.

The chain employs TRBV29-1 and TRBJ2-7, with TRBD2 matching 7 bases. Germline CDR1 and CDR2: SQVTM and ANQGSEA. The V gene end was trimmed by 6 bases and the J gene end by 2 bases; junction bases not matched to a gene: 7. The CDR3 runs 13 residues. The CDR3 protein is CSVRTSTTYEQYF. Here the CDR3 DNA reads TGCAGCGTCCGGACTAGTACGACCTACGAGCAGTACTTC.

The rearrangement links TRBV28 to TRBJ2-3; D might be TRBD2 (5 bases). Looked up from germline, CDR1 is MDHEN and CDR2 is SYDVKM. V lost 8 bases, J lost 2 bases, and 8 bases lay in between. The CDR3 loop spans 12 amino acids. CDR3 region: CASGGDTDTQYF. The CDR3 region has the DNA TGTGCCAGCGGAGGAGACACAGATACGCAGTATTTT. The full variable domain, with the rest looked up from reference TRBV28 and TRBJ2-3, is DVKVTQSSRYLVKRTGEKVFLECVQDMDHENMFWYRQDPGLGLRLIYFSYDVKMKEKGDIPEGYSVSREKKERFSLILESASTNQTSMYLCASGGDTDTQYFGPGTRLTVL.

The rearrangement links TRBV11-2 to TRBJ2-1; D might be TRBD2 (6 bases). V was cut by 5 bases and J by 4 bases, with 21 bases left in between. This CDR3 spans 17 amino acids. Germline CDR1 reads SGHAT; CDR2 reads FQNNGV. In DNA, the CDR3 is TGTGCCAGCAGCGCCCGGGGCGGACTCAGCGGGTACAATGAGCAGTTCTTC. It specifies CASSARGGLSGYNEQFF.

The chain is built from TRBV14 and TRBJ2-3, with a possible D match to TRBD2 (6 bases). Looked up from germline, CDR1 is SGHDN and CDR2 is FVKESK. V lost 1 base and J 5 bases, leaving 16 bases between the germline ends. This CDR3 has 16 amino acids. CDR3 nucleotides: TGTGCCAGCAGCCAAGGCGTACTGCGGGGAGGAGATACGCAGTATTTT. It specifies CASSQGVLRGGDTQYF.

This clone was seen just once. CDR3 amino acids: CAISESKGTSYNEQFF. The CDR3 bases are TGTGCCATCAGTGAGTCAAAAGGGACTAGCTACAATGAGCAGTTCTTC. V and J are TRBV10-3 and TRBJ2-1, with 8 bases identical to TRBD2. This CDR3 is built from 16 residues. Trimming removed 0 bases from V and 3 bases from J; junction bases left unmatched: 4. Germline V lookup: CDR1 ENHRY, CDR2 SYGVKD.

The DNA for the CDR3 is TGTGCCCTGGCCAGCGGGGGGAGTGAAAAACTGTTTTTT. Amino acid sequence: CALASGGSEKLFF. V and J are TRBV30 and TRBJ1-4; tentatively, D is TRBD1 (5 bases). V was cut by 8 bases and J by 7 bases, with 17 bases left in between. The CDR3 runs to 13 residues. CDR1 GTSNPN and CDR2 SVGIG come from the germline V gene (reference sequence).

The rearrangement links TRBV25-1 to TRBJ2-1; no clear D. V was pared by 6 bases and J by 4 bases, with 10 bases between. The germline V gene encodes CDR1 MGHDK and CDR2 SYGVNS. CDR3 size: 13 residues. The CDR3 coding sequence is TGTGCCAGCAGAACTACATTGTACAATGAGCAGTTCTTC. This gives the protein CASRTTLYNEQFF.

The V gene is TRBV5-4, the J gene TRBJ1-2, with 9 positions matching TRBD1. Germline V gene lookup returns CDR1 SGHNT and CDR2 YYREEE (reference sequence). After removal of 3 bases from V and 8 bases from J, the junction contained 17 bases not matched to a gene. The CDR3 consists of 17 residues. The CDR3 here is CASSSQSIRTGDAGYTF. Here the CDR3 DNA reads TGTGCCAGCAGCTCACAATCGATTCGGACAGGGGACGCGGGCTACACCTTC.

The rearrangement joins TRBV27 to TRBJ2-7; 7 bases align to TRBD1. The length of the CDR3 is 15 residues. Germline V lookup: CDR1 MNHEY, CDR2 SMNVEV (reference sequence). Trimming cost V 5 bases and J 3 bases; bases outside gene matches: 10. The CDR3 region is CASSQTTGRLYEQYF. Written as DNA, the CDR3 is TGTGCCAGCAGTCAGACGACAGGGCGCCTCTACGAGCAGTACTTC.

The chain carries TRBV14 and TRBJ1-2; 8 nucleotides agree with TRBD1. CDR1 and CDR2 (germline): SGHDN, FVKESK. Germline trimming cut 2 bases from V and 4 bases from J; bases unmatched to any gene: 3. The CDR3 spans 14 residues. CDR3 sequence reads: CASSQRDRLYGYTF. The CDR3 region has the DNA TGTGCCAGCAGCCAAAGGGACAGGCTCTATGGCTACACCTTC.

The chain uses TRBV6-1 and TRBJ1-5; TRBD1 is a possible D gene (5 bases). This CDR3 region has 16 residues. The V end was cut by 0 bases, the J end by 7 bases, with 16 bases between. CDR1 is MNHNS, CDR2 SASEGT, per germline. CDR3 in DNA: TGTGCCAGCAGTGAAGCTTCAGGGTCCGTCGGGCAGCCCCAGCATTTT. Protein product: CASSEASGSVGQPQHF.

The J gene is TRBJ2-1, the V gene TRBV5-1; 12 positions match TRBD2. This CDR3 is built from 16 residues. CDR1 is SGHRS, CDR2 YFSETQ, per germline. The V and J ends lost 0 bases and 8 bases, in that order; junction bases with no gene match: 6. CDR3 in amino acids: CASSLALTSGSYEQFF. The CDR3, as DNA: TGCGCCAGCAGCTTGGCCTTGACTAGCGGGAGCTATGAGCAGTTCTTC.

The V and J genes are TRBV3-1 (or the pseudogene TRBV3-2) and TRBJ2-7, with D perhaps TRBD2 (5 bases). The CDR3 spans 14 residues. Deletions cut 1 base from V and 5 bases from J, with 12 bases between. Germline CDR1 and CDR2: LGHDT and YNNKEL (reference sequence). CDR3 protein: CASSQAAEAHEQYF. CDR3 DNA sequence: TGTGCCAGCAGCCAAGCCGCGGAGGCCCACGAGCAGTACTTC.

The chain employs TRBV5-5 and TRBJ1-2, with 8 bases lining up with TRBD1. V gave up 0 bases and J gave up 7 bases; unmatched junction bases: 8. The CDR3 has 15 residues. CDR1 is SGHKS and CDR2 is YYEKEE in the germline V gene (reference sequence). The chain's CDR3 is CASSLDQDRVVGYTF. DNA of the CDR3: TGTGCCAGCAGCTTGGATCAGGACAGGGTGGTTGGCTACACCTTC.

The chain recombines TRBV19 with TRBJ1-2, with no clear D. Germline V CDR1 and CDR2: LNHDA, SQIVND (reference sequence). The CDR3 totals 12 residues. Trimming took 8 bases from V and 4 from J, leaving 11 bases between them. In DNA, the CDR3 is TGTGCCAGTGAAGGGAGTAGCTATGGCTACACCTTC. Its translation is CASEGSSYGYTF.

The J gene is TRBJ2-3, the V gene TRBV19, with D possibly TRBD2 on 6 matching bases. Trimming took off 8 bases at V and 6 bases at J, with 15 bases between the two ends. The CDR3 totals 13 residues. Germline lookup yields CDR1 LNHDA and CDR2 SQIVND (reference sequence). The CDR3 spells CASQRASADTQYF. In DNA form, the CDR3 reads TGTGCCAGTCAAAGGGCTAGCGCCGATACGCAGTATTTT.

The V and J genes are TRBV6-5 and TRBJ2-7; tentative D call: TRBD2 (5 bases). V lost 8 bases and J 12 bases, leaving 23 bases between the germline ends. This CDR3 has 13 amino acids. Germline V gene sequence: CDR1 MNHEY, CDR2 SVGAGI. The CDR3 DNA reads TGTGCCAGCCGCACCGGACTTTGGACCGGTGGGTACTTC. This sequence encodes CASRTGLWTGGYF.

This clone has a handful of counts. The J gene is TRBJ1-2, the V gene TRBV7-9; D is possibly TRBD1 (6 bases). With 1 base removed from V and 1 base from J, the gap between germline ends came to 10 bases. Germline V gene lookup returns CDR1 SEHNR and CDR2 FQNEAQ (reference sequence). The CDR3 is 15 residues long. The CDR3 bases are TGTGCCAGCAGCTTAGGAAACAGGGTTAACTATGGCTACACCTTC. Its protein product is CASSLGNRVNYGYTF. Full variable domain (missing parts from reference TRBV7-9 and TRBJ1-2): DTGVSQNPRHKITKRGQNVTFRCDPISEHNRLYWYRQTLGQGPEFLTYFQNEAQLEKSRLLSDRFSAERPKGSFSTLEIQRTEQGDSAMYLCASSLGNRVNYGYTFGSGTRLTVV.

V is TRBV27 and J is TRBJ1-5; D gene uncertain. The V and J ends lost 3 bases and 4 bases respectively, with 4 bases between them. Germline loops: CDR1 MNHEY, CDR2 SMNVEV (reference sequence). The CDR3 is 12 amino acids. The CDR3 DNA reads TGTGCCAGCAGTTTCCCTAATCAGCCCCAGCATTTT. This codes for CASSFPNQPQHF.

The chain carries TRBV5-4 and TRBJ2-2; 13 positions match TRBD2. The length of the CDR3 is 16 residues. CDR1 is SGHNT, CDR2 YYREEE, per germline (reference sequence). Trimming removed 4 bases from V and 8 bases from J; junction bases left unmatched: 8. The CDR3 nucleotides read TGTGCCAGCAGCAGGACTAGCGGGGGCTCTACGGGGGAGCTGTTTTTT. Its translation: CASSRTSGGSTGELFF. Based on the CDR3 plus reference TRBV5-4 and TRBJ2-2, the full variable domain is ETGVTQSPTHLIKTRGQQVTLRCSSQSGHNTVSWYQQALGQGPQFIFQYYREEENGRGNFPPRFSGLQFPNYSSELNVNALELDDSALYLCASSRTSGGSTGELFFGEGSRLTVL.

The rearrangement uses TRBV25-1 and TRBJ2-7; 13 bases line up with TRBD2. Germline V gives CDR1 MGHDK, CDR2 SYGVNS. The CDR3 covers 17 residues. V dropped 2 bases and J dropped 3; count of bases not matched to a gene: 7. The CDR3 here is CASSEELGLAGLYEQYF. The CDR3 coding sequence is TGTGCCAGCAGTGAAGAGCTGGGACTAGCGGGGCTCTACGAGCAGTACTTC.